The next 5 T cell receptor beta chains were all read from a single sample in a study of breast tumors, draining lymph nodes, adjacent tissues. TCRdb reprocessed the multiplex PCR reads with MiXCR, giving one entry per CDR3 protein. The table records about 230,000 distinct CDR3 sequences, roughly 30% of them present only once. The lymph nodes were axillary draining lymph nodes from breast cancer patients. The specimen sequenced was axillary lymph node tissue. Source of these receptors: a female donor with breast cancer. Some clones in this sample may be carry-over from other donors' samples.

This clonotype was seen at least ten times. This chain links TRBV10-3 with TRBJ2-1, with TRBD2 matching 7 bases. With 3 bases clipped from V and 8 bases from J, the junction kept 7 bases outside the gene matches. This CDR3 is built from 14 residues. Germline values: CDR1 ENHRY, CDR2 SYGVKD. CDR3 in amino acids: CAISDGGGPDEQFF. The CDR3 bases are TGTGCCATCAGTGATGGGGGAGGGCCCGATGAGCAGTTCTTC.

This clonotype was picked up many times. The CDR3, as DNA: TGTGCCAGCAGCCAACCGGGTATAGGGGGAGAGACCCAGTACTTC. This sequence encodes CASSQPGIGGETQYF. This rearrangement joins TRBV4-2 to TRBJ2-5; TRBD1 might be the D (6 bases). The CDR3 runs to 15 residues. The V end was cut by 2 bases, the J end by 4 bases, with 14 bases between. Germline-derived CDR1 and CDR2 are LGHNA and YNFKEQ.

This chain connects TRBV2 to TRBJ1-1; D is uncertain. Trimming removed 7 bases from V and 4 bases from J, with 13 bases in between. The germline gives CDR1 SNHLY, CDR2 FYNNEI. There are 13 residues in the CDR3. CDR3 amino acids: CASKVTQATEAFF. As DNA, the CDR3 is TGTGCCAGCAAAGTCACCCAGGCCACTGAAGCTTTCTTT.

On this clonotype: A much larger clone sits a single nucleotide away, making a read error possible. The genes are TRBV18 and TRBJ2-7, with TRBD1 as a possible D gene (5 bases). V lost 4 bases to trimming and J lost 7 bases, with 8 bases between them. Germline V gene sequence: CDR1 KGHSH, CDR2 LQKENI. CDR3 length: 11 amino acids. DNA of the CDR3: TGTGCCAGCTCACAGACAGTGGAGCAGTACTTC. Amino acid sequence: CASSQTVEQYF.

This clonotype was counted at least ten times. CDR3 loop: CASSLPSGGETQYF. In nucleotides, the CDR3 is TGTGCCAGCTCACTCCCCTCAGGTGGTGAGACCCAGTACTTC. The V gene is TRBV18, the J gene TRBJ2-5; no reliable D call. V lost 4 bases and J lost 5, with 14 bases in between. CDR1 is KGHSH and CDR2 is LQKENI in the germline V gene. CDR3 length: 14 amino acids.